The 21 T cell receptor beta chains listed next were all sequenced from one sample in a study of cytomegalovirus exposure and HLA in healthy donors. 13 Jbeta primers and 60 Vbeta primers were used for the PCR. Only in-frame clones appear in the TCRdb table, and some are missing; sequencing was by immunoSEQ multiplex PCR. The sample consists of roughly 180,000 clones, roughly 84% of them appearing once. The sample taken for sequencing was PBMCs. The receptors originated from a man aged 30-40 years in good health and CMV-seronegative.

V and J are TRBV7-8 and TRBJ2-2; D is perhaps TRBD1 (6 bases). Trimming cost V 2 bases and J 7 bases, with 11 bases left between them. The CDR3 is made up of 14 amino acids. Germline V gene lookup returns CDR1 SGHVS and CDR2 FQNEAQ. CDR3 sequence reads: CASSLNRVDGELFF. DNA of the CDR3: TGTGCCAGCAGCTTAAACAGGGTCGACGGGGAGCTGTTTTTT.

The genes are TRBV5-4 and TRBJ2-3, with D uncertain. Trimming left V 0 bases short and J 2 bases short, with 4 bases between. Germline V CDR1 and CDR2: SGHNT, YYREEE (reference sequence). The CDR3 totals 13 residues. The CDR3 loop reads CASSLGYTDTQYF. The CDR3, as DNA: TGTGCCAGCAGCTTGGGTTACACAGATACGCAGTATTTT. The entire variable domain, with the rest obtained from reference TRBV5-4 and TRBJ2-3, is as follows: ETGVTQSPTHLIKTRGQQVTLRCSSQSGHNTVSWYQQALGQGPQFIFQYYREEENGRGNFPPRFSGLQFPNYSSELNVNALELDDSALYLCASSLGYTDTQYFGPGTRLTVL.

To note about this clone: One junction end disagrees with the germline gene, perhaps due to a read error. V is TRBV6-5 and J is TRBJ2-3, with D possibly being TRBD2 (6 bases). Germline loops: CDR1 MNHEY, CDR2 SVGAGI. The CDR3 totals 14 residues. The CDR3 loop reads CACRASEVTDTQYF. The CDR3 DNA reads TGTGCCTGCAGGGCTAGCGAGGTCACAGATACGCAGTATTTT.

The chain carries TRBV14 and TRBJ1-4, with a tentative D call TRBD1 (5 bases). There are 16 residues in the CDR3. Looked up from germline, CDR1 is SGHDN and CDR2 is FVKESK. V was shortened by 0 bases and J by 7 bases, with 15 bases between the two germline ends. The CDR3 loop reads CASSQDRGWRGEKLFF. The CDR3 DNA is TGTGCCAGCAGCCAAGATCGGGGGTGGAGAGGTGAAAAACTGTTTTTT. The variable domain in full, with the rest retrieved from reference TRBV14 and TRBJ1-4, is EAGVTQFPSHSVIEKGQTVTLRCDPISGHDNLYWYRRVMGKEIKFLLHFVKESKQDESGMPNNRFLAERTGGTYSTLKVQPAELEDSGVYFCASSQDRGWRGEKLFFGSGTQLSVL.

This clone was detected a few times. This chain joins TRBV12-5 and TRBJ2-7, with TRBD2 as a possible D gene (5 bases). Germline CDR1 reads LGHNT; CDR2 reads FRNRAP. Trimming left V 2 bases short and J 2 bases short, with 13 bases between. The CDR3 contains 15 residues. Here the CDR3 reads CASGLREGAPYEQYF. CDR3 in DNA: TGTGCTAGTGGTTTGAGAGAGGGAGCGCCCTACGAGCAGTACTTC.

V is TRBV5-1 and J is TRBJ1-1, with a tentative D call TRBD1 (5 bases). Trimming left V 1 base short and J 3 bases short, with 10 bases between. The CDR3 runs 14 residues. Germline values: CDR1 SGHRS, CDR2 YFSETQ. As DNA, the CDR3 is TGCGCCAGCAGCTTGCCCTCCAGGGACACTGAAGCTTTCTTT. The encoded protein is CASSLPSRDTEAFF.

The CDR3 sequence is CASSPGQGAQGTQYF. The CDR3 region has the DNA TGCGCCAGCAGCCCAGGACAGGGGGCGCAAGGTACGCAGTATTTT. The genes are TRBV5-1 and TRBJ2-3; TRBD1 matches at 11 bases. The CDR3 totals 15 residues. Germline CDR1 is SGHRS and CDR2 is YFSETQ. Unmatched junction bases numbered 9, after V lost 4 bases and J lost 8 bases.

This clone was detected many times. The chain is built from TRBV19 and TRBJ2-4; 8 nucleotides match TRBD1. Germline V gives CDR1 LNHDA, CDR2 SQIVND (reference sequence). Trimming removed 5 bases from V and 3 bases from J; junction bases left unmatched: 6. CDR3 size: 15 residues. The CDR3 region has the DNA TGTGCCAGTAGTTCACCGGGGACAGGCAAAAACATTCAGTACTTC. As protein: CASSSPGTGKNIQYF.

The genes are TRBV27 and TRBJ2-5; TRBD1 aligns across 11 bases. The V segment lost 5 bases and the J segment 1 base; nucleotides outside the gene matches: 6. CDR3 size: 16 residues. CDR1 is MNHEY, CDR2 SMNVEV, per germline (reference sequence). DNA for the CDR3: TGTGCCAGCAGTCCCCTGGACAGGGGGCTCCAAGAGACCCAGTACTTC. It codes for CASSPLDRGLQETQYF.

The gene calls are TRBV23-1 and TRBJ2-7; D is uncertain. TRBV23-1 is annotated as an ORF whose role is uncertain. V was clipped by 4 bases and J by 4 bases, with 8 bases between them. The CDR3 totals 12 residues. In DNA form, the CDR3 reads TGCGCCAGCAGTCGAGTCTCGTACGAGCAGTACTTC. Translated, it gives CASSRVSYEQYF.

In its sample, this clone was seen once. CDR3 nucleotide sequence: TGTGCCAGCAGTTCAGCGAGCTCCTACAATGAGCAGTTCTTC. Translated, it gives CASSSASSYNEQFF. This chain links TRBV2 with TRBJ2-1; D is undetermined. The CDR3 length is 14 residues. V was pared by 5 bases and J by 0 bases, with 8 bases between. Germline CDR1 and CDR2: SNHLY and FYNNEI.

The V call is TRBV27, the J call TRBJ2-5; TRBD2 matches 7 bases. The J call could be wrong; TRBJ2-7 is a better fit for the DNA end. Looked up from germline, CDR1 is MNHEY and CDR2 is SMNVEV (reference sequence). This CDR3 is 13 amino acids long. The CDR3 reads CASSLMGGVEQYF. The CDR3 DNA reads TGTGCCAGCAGTTTAATGGGAGGGGTCGAGCAGTACTTC.

The chain joins TRBV5-1 to TRBJ2-3, with 11 bases fitting TRBD1. V gave up 2 bases and J gave up 1 base; unmatched junction bases: 6. The CDR3 spans 17 residues. Germline V gene sequence: CDR1 SGHRS, CDR2 YFSETQ. As DNA, the CDR3 is TGCGCCAGCAGCTTTGGTGGGGGACAGGGGGGCACAGATACGCAGTATTTT. It specifies CASSFGGGQGGTDTQYF.

This clone was counted a few times. This chain connects TRBV7-2 to TRBJ2-6; 7 positions agree with TRBD1. This CDR3 spans 15 amino acids. Germline V lookup: CDR1 SGHTA, CDR2 FQGNSA. V lost 6 bases and J lost 4; bases outside the gene matches: 6. In nucleotides, the CDR3 is TGTGCCAGCAGTCAGGGGGTAGGGGGGGCCAACGTCCTGACTTTC. As protein: CASSQGVGGANVLTF. Full variable domain (missing parts from reference TRBV7-2 and TRBJ2-6): GAGVSQSPSNKVTEKGKDVELRCDPISGHTALYWYRQSLGQGLEFLIYFQGNSAPDKSGLPSDRFSAERTGGSVSTLTIQRTQQEDSAVYLCASSQGVGGANVLTFGAGSRLTVL.

J is TRBJ1-2 and V is TRBV7-9; D call uncertain. The germline V gene has CDR1 SEHNR and CDR2 FQNEAQ (reference sequence). Deletions cut 3 bases from V and 4 bases from J, with 12 bases between. The CDR3 extends over 14 amino acids. CDR3 sequence reads: CASSFGQNPYGYTF. The CDR3 nucleotides are TGTGCCAGCAGCTTTGGTCAGAACCCCTATGGCTACACCTTC.

This clone was seen a handful of times. The V and J genes are TRBV5-1 and TRBJ1-3; D not certain. CDR1 and CDR2 (germline): SGHRS, YFSETQ. V lost 1 base to trimming and J lost 4 bases, with 9 bases between them. The CDR3 runs 14 residues. The CDR3, as DNA: TGCGCCAGCAGCTTGACCAGATCAGGAAACACCATATATTTT. As protein: CASSLTRSGNTIYF.

This clone turned up a few times. V gene TRBV25-1 combines with J gene TRBJ2-5, with D uncertain. The CDR3 has 13 residues. V lost 3 bases to trimming and J lost 3 bases, with 8 bases between them. Germline V gene sequence: CDR1 MGHDK, CDR2 SYGVNS. CDR3: CASSETWEETQYF. CDR3 sequence (DNA): TGTGCCAGCAGTGAGACTTGGGAAGAGACCCAGTACTTC. Looking up the rest from reference TRBV25-1 and TRBJ2-5 gives the full variable domain: EADIYQTPRYLVIGTGKKITLECSQTMGHDKMYWYQQDPGMELHLIHYSYGVNSTEKGDLSSESTVSRIRTEHFPLTLESARPSHTSQYLCASSETWEETQYFGPGTRLLVL.

The chain links TRBV9 to TRBJ2-1, with TRBD2 matching 7 bases. The CDR3 sequence is 16 residues long. J was trimmed by 2 bases and V by 1 base; bases with no gene match: 6. CDR1 and CDR2 (germline): SGDLS, YYNGEE. The CDR3 sequence is CASSVTAGRAYNEQFF. In DNA form, the CDR3 reads TGTGCCAGCAGCGTAACGGCGGGGAGGGCCTACAATGAGCAGTTCTTC.

The chain carries TRBV9 and TRBJ2-7, with 8 nucleotides matching TRBD2. The length of the CDR3 is 17 residues. In germline, CDR1 is SGDLS, CDR2 YYNGEE. V shed 3 bases and J 6 bases; nucleotides not matched to a gene: 17. The CDR3 is CASSANHSGTEPGEQYF. CDR3 bases: TGTGCCAGCAGCGCTAACCATAGCGGGACTGAACCTGGCGAGCAGTACTTC.

The chain joins TRBV7-9 to TRBJ1-5; TRBD1 matches 10 bases. There are 16 residues in the CDR3. Germline CDR1 is SEHNR and CDR2 is FQNEAQ (reference sequence). The J segment lost 2 bases and the V segment lost 1 base, leaving 2 bases of the junction unmatched. CDR3 loop: CASSLVGTGGNQPQHF. DNA of the CDR3: TGTGCCAGCAGCTTAGTCGGGACAGGGGGCAATCAGCCCCAGCATTTT.

The chain combines TRBV10-2 with TRBJ2-7; 7 bases are shared with TRBD1. The CDR3 is 14 residues long. V trimming: 4 bases; J trimming: 1 base; junction bases outside the gene matches: 4. Germline CDR1 and CDR2: WSHSY and SAAADI. The DNA for the CDR3 is TGCGCCAGCAGTGGACAGGGAGAATCCTACGAGCAGTACTTC. Translated: CASSGQGESYEQYF.